The 13 T cell receptor beta chains listed next were all sequenced from one sample in a study of blood T cell repertoires in COVID-19. Profiling relied on immunoSEQ multiplex PCR, and the TCRdb table lists in-frame clones only, not all of them. This sample has about 65,000 clones; around four fifths occur once, and the top ten carry about 16%. Input material: peripheral blood. Receptors were obtained from a man older than 75 with acute or convalescent COVID-19.

The rearrangement links TRBV6-5 to TRBJ1-5, with 7 bases that match TRBD1. The junction had 7 bases not matched to a gene; V was cut back by 6 bases and J by 8 bases. CDR1 and CDR2 from the germline V gene are MNHEY and SVGAGI. CDR3 length: 13 amino acids. The CDR3 nucleotides read TGTGCCAGCAGCCGAGACAGGGCTGAGCCCCAGCATTTT. Translating gives CASSRDRAEPQHF.

J is TRBJ1-1 and V is TRBV30; TRBD1 matches at 8 bases. This CDR3 region has 14 residues. Germline assignment: CDR1 GTSNPN and CDR2 SVGIG (reference sequence). Trimming cost V 8 bases and J 2 bases; bases outside gene matches: 10. CDR3 in DNA: TGTGCCGGGGCAACAGGGGGGCTAAACACTGAAGCTTTCTTT. Amino acid sequence: CAGATGGLNTEAFF.

V usage is TRBV27 and J usage is TRBJ2-7; TRBD1 aligns across 7 bases. Germline trimming cut 5 bases from V and 4 bases from J; bases unmatched to any gene: 8. The CDR3 is 14 amino acids. Germline loops: CDR1 MNHEY, CDR2 SMNVEV (reference sequence). CDR3 amino acids: CASSTGALRYEQYF. In DNA, the CDR3 is TGTGCCAGCAGTACAGGGGCCCTAAGGTACGAGCAGTACTTC.

V gene TRBV10-3 combines with J gene TRBJ1-5; 11 bases fit TRBD1. After removal of 2 bases from V and 6 bases from J, the junction contained 3 bases not matched to a gene. The CDR3 has 15 residues. The V gene's germline CDR1 is ENHRY and CDR2 SYGVKD. The CDR3 DNA follows: TGTGCCATCAGTGAGGGGGGACAGGGGGTTCAGCCCCAGCATTTT. The encoded protein is CAISEGGQGVQPQHF.

This rearrangement joins TRBV5-1 to TRBJ1-2; D ambiguous. There are 12 residues in the CDR3. V lost 0 bases and J lost 7, with 7 bases in between. Germline loops: CDR1 SGHRS, CDR2 YFSETQ. The DNA of the CDR3 is TGCGCCAGCAGCTTGGGACAAAGTGGCTACACCTTC. Protein product: CASSLGQSGYTF.

V and J are TRBV18 and TRBJ1-1; no clear D gene. This CDR3 spans 15 amino acids. V lost 3 bases to trimming and J lost 8 bases, with 19 bases between them. The V gene's germline CDR1 is KGHSH and CDR2 LQKENI. The CDR3 region has the DNA TGTGCCAGCTCACCTAGCACGTACCCCACCGGGGAAGCTTTCTTT. As protein: CASSPSTYPTGEAFF.

The V gene is TRBV24-1, the J gene TRBJ2-5; a possible D gene is TRBD2 (5 bases). The CDR3 extends over 15 amino acids. Germline V lookup: CDR1 KGHDR, CDR2 SFDVKD. V dropped 2 bases and J dropped 5 bases, with 14 bases sitting between them. CDR3 in DNA: TGTGCCACCAGTGATTCAAGGACCCCGGGGGAGACCCAGTACTTC. Protein product: CATSDSRTPGETQYF.

This clone has a handful of counts. The chain is built from TRBV4-2 and TRBJ2-5, with 10 bases lining up with TRBD1. With 4 bases clipped from V and 4 bases from J, the junction kept 9 bases outside the gene matches. Germline CDR1 LGHNA, CDR2 YNFKEQ. This CDR3 region has 16 residues. The CDR3 loop reads CASSPTGGEVGETQYF. The DNA for the CDR3 is TGTGCCAGCAGCCCGACAGGGGGCGAGGTGGGAGAGACCCAGTACTTC.

This chain uses TRBV12-3 or TRBV12-4 with TRBJ1-6, with 8 bases that match TRBD1. The V segment lost 5 bases and the J segment 8 bases; nucleotides outside the gene matches: 2. The CDR3 spans 13 residues. CDR3: CASSMDRDSPLHF. CDR3 coding DNA: TGTGCCAGCAGTATGGACAGGGATTCACCCCTCCACTTT.

The chain uses TRBV27 and TRBJ1-1; D is unresolved. The CDR3 has 13 amino acids. The V end lost 4 bases, the J end lost 4 bases, and 10 bases lay between the germline ends. Germline CDR1 reads MNHEY; CDR2 reads SMNVEV (reference sequence). CDR3 nucleotides: TGTGCCAGCAGTTATAAGGGAGGCACTGAAGCTTTCTTT. Amino acid sequence: CASSYKGGTEAFF.

This clone was observed a handful of times. This sequence joins TRBV27 and TRBJ1-6, with a possible D match to TRBD1 (6 bases). The CDR3 runs to 16 residues. Germline V gene data show CDR1 as MNHEY and CDR2 as SMNVEV (reference sequence). Deletions cut 2 bases from V and 8 bases from J, with 16 bases between. The CDR3 is CASSLPLGAGHSPLHF. The DNA for the CDR3 is TGTGCCAGCAGTTTACCCCTGGGGGCTGGTCATTCACCCCTCCACTTT.

The chain combines TRBV9 with TRBJ1-1; 7 positions agree with TRBD1. The CDR3 contains 16 residues. CDR1 and CDR2 from the germline V gene are SGDLS and YYNGEE. The ends lost 3 bases at V and 0 bases at J; junction bases unmatched: 8. For the CDR3, the DNA is TGTGCCAGCAGCGCCCGGGACAGCGCCATGAACACTGAAGCTTTCTTT. Translation: CASSARDSAMNTEAFF.

This clone was recorded only once. This chain uses TRBV7-8 with TRBJ1-1; TRBD1 agrees at 7 bases. The V gene's germline CDR1 is SGHVS and CDR2 FQNEAQ. J lost 3 bases, V lost 5 bases, and 3 bases had no gene match. The CDR3 contains 13 residues. CDR3 sequence: CASSTQGDTEAFF. DNA for the CDR3: TGTGCCAGCAGCACGCAGGGGGACACTGAAGCTTTCTTT.